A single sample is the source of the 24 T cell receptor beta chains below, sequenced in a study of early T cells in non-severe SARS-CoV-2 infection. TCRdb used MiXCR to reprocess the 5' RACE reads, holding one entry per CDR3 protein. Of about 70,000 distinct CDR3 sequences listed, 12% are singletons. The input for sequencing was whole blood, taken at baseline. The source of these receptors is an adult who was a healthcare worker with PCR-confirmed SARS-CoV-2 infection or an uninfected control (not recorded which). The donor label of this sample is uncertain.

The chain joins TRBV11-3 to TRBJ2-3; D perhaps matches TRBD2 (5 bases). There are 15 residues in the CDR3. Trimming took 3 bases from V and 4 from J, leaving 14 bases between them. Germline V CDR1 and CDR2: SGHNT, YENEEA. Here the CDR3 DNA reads TGTGCCAGCAGCTTTAGTGGGGAGAGACCAGATACGCAGTATTTT. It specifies CASSFSGERPDTQYF.

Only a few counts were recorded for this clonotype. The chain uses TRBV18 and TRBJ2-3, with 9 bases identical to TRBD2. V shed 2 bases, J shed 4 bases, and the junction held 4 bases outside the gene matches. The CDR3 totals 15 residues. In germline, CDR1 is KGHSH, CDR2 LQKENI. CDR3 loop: CASSPGLAFADTQYF. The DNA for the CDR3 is TGTGCCAGCTCACCAGGACTAGCGTTCGCAGATACGCAGTATTTT.

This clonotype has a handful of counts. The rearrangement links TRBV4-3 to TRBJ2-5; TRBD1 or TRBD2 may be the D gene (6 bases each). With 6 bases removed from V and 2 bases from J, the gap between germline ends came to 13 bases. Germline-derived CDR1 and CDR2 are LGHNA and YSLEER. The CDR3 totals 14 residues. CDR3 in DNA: TGCGCCAGCAGTTTGCGGAGGGGGCAAGAGACCCAGTACTTC. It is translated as CASSLRRGQETQYF.

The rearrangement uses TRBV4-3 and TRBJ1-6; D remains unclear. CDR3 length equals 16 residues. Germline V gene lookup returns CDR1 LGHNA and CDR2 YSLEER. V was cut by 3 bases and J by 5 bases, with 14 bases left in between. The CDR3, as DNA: TGCGCCAGCAGCCATCGTGGGCCGCCCGATAATTCACCCCTCCACTTT. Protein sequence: CASSHRGPPDNSPLHF.

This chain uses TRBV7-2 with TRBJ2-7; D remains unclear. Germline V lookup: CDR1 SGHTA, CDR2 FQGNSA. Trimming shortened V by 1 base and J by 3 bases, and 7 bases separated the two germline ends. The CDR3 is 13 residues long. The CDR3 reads CASSLEYGYEQYF. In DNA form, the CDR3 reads TGTGCCAGCAGCTTAGAGTACGGCTACGAGCAGTACTTC.

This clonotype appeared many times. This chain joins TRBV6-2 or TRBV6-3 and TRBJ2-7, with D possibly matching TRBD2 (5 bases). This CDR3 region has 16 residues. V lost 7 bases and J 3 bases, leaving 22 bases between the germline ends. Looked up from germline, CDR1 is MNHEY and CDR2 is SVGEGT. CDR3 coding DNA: TGTGCCAGCACTGCTACGCGGGTGGGATACTTCTACGAGCAGTACTTC. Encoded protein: CASTATRVGYFYEQYF.

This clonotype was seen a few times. The CDR3 DNA is TGCAGTGCTAGAGGCAGGGGTGCTTCCCAGCCCCAGCATTTT. Encoded protein: CSARGRGASQPQHF. The genes are TRBV20-1 and TRBJ1-5; D is perhaps TRBD1 (6 bases). Germline CDR1 is DFQATT and CDR2 is SNEGSKA (reference sequence). The CDR3 length is 14 residues. Trimming removed 1 base from V and 7 bases from J, with 14 bases in between.

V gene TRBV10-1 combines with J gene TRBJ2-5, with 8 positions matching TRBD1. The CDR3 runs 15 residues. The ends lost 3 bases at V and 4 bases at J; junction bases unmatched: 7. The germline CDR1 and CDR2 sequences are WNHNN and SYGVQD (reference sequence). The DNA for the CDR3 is TGCGCCAGCAGTGACCCCGGACAGGGAGTAGAGACCCAGTACTTC. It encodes CASSDPGQGVETQYF.

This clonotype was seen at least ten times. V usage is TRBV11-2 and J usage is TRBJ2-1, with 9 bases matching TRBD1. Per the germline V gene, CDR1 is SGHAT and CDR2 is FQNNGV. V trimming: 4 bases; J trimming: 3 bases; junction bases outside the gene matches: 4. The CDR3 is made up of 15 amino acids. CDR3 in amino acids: CASSWDRADYNEQFF. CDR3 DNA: TGTGCCAGCAGCTGGGACAGGGCTGACTACAATGAGCAGTTCTTC.

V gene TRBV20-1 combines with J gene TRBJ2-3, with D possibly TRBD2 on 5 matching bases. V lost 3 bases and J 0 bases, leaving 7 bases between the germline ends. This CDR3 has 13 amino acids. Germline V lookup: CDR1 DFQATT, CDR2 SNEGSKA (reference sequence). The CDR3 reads CSARVASTDTQYF. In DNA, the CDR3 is TGCAGTGCTAGGGTAGCGAGCACAGATACGCAGTATTTT.

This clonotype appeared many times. This chain's CDR3 is CASSPTGLAGPYTQYF. The CDR3 coding sequence is TGTGCCAGCAGCCCAACGGGACTAGCGGGGCCCTATACGCAGTATTTT. The rearrangement joins TRBV12-3 or TRBV12-4 to TRBJ2-3, with 13 bases matching TRBD2. The J segment lost 7 bases and the V segment lost 6 bases, leaving 10 bases of the junction unmatched. CDR3 size: 16 residues.

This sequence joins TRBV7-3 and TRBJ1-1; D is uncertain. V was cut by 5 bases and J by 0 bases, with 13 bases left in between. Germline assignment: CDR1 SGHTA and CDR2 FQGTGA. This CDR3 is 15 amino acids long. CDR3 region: CASSLLAQLNTEAFF. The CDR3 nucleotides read TGTGCCAGCAGCCTCCTGGCCCAGTTGAACACTGAAGCTTTCTTT.

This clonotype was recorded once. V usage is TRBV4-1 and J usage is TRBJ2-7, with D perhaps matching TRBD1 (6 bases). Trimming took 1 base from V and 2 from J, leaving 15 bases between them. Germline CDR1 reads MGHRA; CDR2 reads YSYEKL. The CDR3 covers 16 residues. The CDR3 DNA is TGCGCCAGCAGCCAAGGCAGGGGTCGCCATACCTACGAGCAGTACTTC. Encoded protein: CASSQGRGRHTYEQYF.

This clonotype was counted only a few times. DNA of the CDR3: TGTGCCAGCAGTTTTCGGGGAAGCACAGATACGCAGTATTTT. It yields the protein CASSFRGSTDTQYF. The genes are TRBV27 and TRBJ2-3, with D possibly being TRBD2 (5 bases). Germline-derived CDR1 and CDR2 are MNHEY and SMNVEV (reference sequence). The V gene lost 3 bases and the J gene lost 0 bases, with 7 bases spanning the gap. The CDR3 covers 14 residues.

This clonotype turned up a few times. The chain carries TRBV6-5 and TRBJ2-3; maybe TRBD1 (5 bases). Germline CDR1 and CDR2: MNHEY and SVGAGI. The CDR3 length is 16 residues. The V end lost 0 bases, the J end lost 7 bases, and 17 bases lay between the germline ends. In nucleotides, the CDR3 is TGTGCCAGCAGTTACTCGAATAGGCAGGGTGGTAATACGCAGTATTTT. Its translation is CASSYSNRQGGNTQYF.

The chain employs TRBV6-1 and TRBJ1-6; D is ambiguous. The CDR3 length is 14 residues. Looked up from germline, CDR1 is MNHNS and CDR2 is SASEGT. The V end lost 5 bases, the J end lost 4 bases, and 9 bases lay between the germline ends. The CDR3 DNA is TGTGCCAGCAGTCCGGGCCCTTATAATTCACCCCTCCACTTT. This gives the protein CASSPGPYNSPLHF.

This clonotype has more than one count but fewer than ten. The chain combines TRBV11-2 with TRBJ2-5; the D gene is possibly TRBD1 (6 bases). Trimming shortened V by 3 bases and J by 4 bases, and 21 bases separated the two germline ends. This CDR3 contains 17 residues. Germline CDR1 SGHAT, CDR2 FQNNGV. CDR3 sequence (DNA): TGTGCCAGCAGCTTGCTAGTTGGGGGCCCCGGCATAGAGACCCAGTACTTC. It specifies CASSLLVGGPGIETQYF.

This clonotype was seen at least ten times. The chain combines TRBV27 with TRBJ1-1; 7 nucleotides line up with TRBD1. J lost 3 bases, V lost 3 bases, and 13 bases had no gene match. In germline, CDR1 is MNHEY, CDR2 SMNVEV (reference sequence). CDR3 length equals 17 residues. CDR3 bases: TGTGCCAGCAGTTTTGCCCCAACAGGGGTTGCGGACACTGAAGCTTTCTTT. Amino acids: CASSFAPTGVADTEAFF.

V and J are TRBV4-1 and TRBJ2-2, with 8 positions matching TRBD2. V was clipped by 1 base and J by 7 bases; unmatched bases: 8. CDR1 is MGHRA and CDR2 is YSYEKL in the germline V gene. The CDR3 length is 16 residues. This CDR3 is CASSQVGQAGDGELFF. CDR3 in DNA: TGCGCCAGCAGCCAAGTCGGTCAAGCGGGGGACGGGGAGCTGTTTTTT.

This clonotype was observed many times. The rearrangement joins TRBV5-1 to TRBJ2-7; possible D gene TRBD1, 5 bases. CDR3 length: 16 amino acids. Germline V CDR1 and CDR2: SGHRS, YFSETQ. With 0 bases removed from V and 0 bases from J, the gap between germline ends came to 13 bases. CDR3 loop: CASSLALRGASYEQYF. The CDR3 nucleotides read TGCGCCAGCAGCTTGGCCCTAAGGGGCGCCTCCTACGAGCAGTACTTC.

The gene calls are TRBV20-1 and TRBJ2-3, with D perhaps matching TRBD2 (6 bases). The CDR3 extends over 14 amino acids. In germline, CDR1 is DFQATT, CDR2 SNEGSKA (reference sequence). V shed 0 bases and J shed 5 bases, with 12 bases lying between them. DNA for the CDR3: TGCAGTGCTAGAGATTCTTTGGAGGGAGATACGCAGTATTTT. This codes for CSARDSLEGDTQYF.

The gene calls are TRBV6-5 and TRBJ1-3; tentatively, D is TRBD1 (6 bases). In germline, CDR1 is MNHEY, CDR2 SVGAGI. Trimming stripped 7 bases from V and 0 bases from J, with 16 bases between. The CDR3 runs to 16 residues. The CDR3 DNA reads TGTGCCAGCATGGTCGGACAGCCTCGCTCTGGAAACACCATATATTTT. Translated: CASMVGQPRSGNTIYF.

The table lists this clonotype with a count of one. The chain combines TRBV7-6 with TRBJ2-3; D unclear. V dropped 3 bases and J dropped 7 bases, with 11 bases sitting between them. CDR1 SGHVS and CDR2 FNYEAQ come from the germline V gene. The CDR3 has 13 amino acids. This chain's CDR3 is CASSFSPWNTQYF. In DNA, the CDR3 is TGTGCCAGCAGCTTTAGTCCGTGGAATACGCAGTATTTT. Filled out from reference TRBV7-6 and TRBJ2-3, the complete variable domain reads GAGVSQSPRYKVTKRGQDVALRCDPISGHVSLYWYRQALGQGPEFLTYFNYEAQQDKSGLPNDRFSAERPEGSISTLTIQRTEQRDSAMYRCASSFSPWNTQYFGPGTRLTVL.

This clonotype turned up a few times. The CDR3 sequence is CASSQGDRGYNEQFF. The CDR3 DNA is TGCGCCAGCAGCCAAGGGGACAGGGGCTACAATGAGCAGTTCTTC. The chain is built from TRBV4-1 and TRBJ2-1, with 10 bases that match TRBD1. The CDR3 totals 15 residues. J gave up 3 bases and V 1 base, and 0 bases lay outside the gene matches. Germline V lookup: CDR1 MGHRA, CDR2 YSYEKL.